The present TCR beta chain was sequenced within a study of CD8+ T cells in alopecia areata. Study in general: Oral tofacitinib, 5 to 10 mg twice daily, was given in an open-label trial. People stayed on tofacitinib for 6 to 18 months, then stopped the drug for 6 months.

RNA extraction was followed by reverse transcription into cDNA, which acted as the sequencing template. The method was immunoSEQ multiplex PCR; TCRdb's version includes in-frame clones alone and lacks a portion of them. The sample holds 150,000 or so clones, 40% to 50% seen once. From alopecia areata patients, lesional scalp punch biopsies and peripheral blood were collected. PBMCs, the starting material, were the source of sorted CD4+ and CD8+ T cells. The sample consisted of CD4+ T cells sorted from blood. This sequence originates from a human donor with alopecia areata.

The CDR3 coding sequence is TGCAGCGTCATTACGGCGGGTACCTACGAGCAGTACTTC. Translated: CSVITAGTYEQYF. This rearrangement joins TRBV29-1 to TRBJ2-7; maybe TRBD2 (5 bases). V was cut by 6 bases and J by 2 bases, with 14 bases left in between. Per germline, CDR1 SQVTM and CDR2 ANQGSEA. The CDR3 runs to 13 residues.